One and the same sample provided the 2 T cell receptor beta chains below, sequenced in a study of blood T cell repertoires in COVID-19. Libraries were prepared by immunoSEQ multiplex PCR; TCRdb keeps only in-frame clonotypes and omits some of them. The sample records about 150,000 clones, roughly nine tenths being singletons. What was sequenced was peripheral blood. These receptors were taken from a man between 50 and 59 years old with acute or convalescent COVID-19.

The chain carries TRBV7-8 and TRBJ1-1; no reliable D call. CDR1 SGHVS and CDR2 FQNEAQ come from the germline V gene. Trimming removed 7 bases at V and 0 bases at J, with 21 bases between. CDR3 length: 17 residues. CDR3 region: CASTPRRLELLNTEAFF. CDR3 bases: TGTGCCAGCACCCCTCGGCGTTTGGAGCTATTGAACACTGAAGCTTTCTTT.

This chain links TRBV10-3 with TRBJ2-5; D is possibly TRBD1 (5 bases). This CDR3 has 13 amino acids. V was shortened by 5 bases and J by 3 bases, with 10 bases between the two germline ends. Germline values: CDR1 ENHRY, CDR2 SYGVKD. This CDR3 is CAISTDRKETQYF. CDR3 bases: TGTGCCATCAGTACCGACAGAAAAGAGACCCAGTACTTC.